Following are 22 T cell receptor beta chains from one sample sequenced in a study of OX40 agonist ivuxolimab in advanced cancers. Clones were read by immunoSEQ multiplex PCR, and TCRdb kept only the in-frame ones, dropping some. The sample holds about 74,000 clones, about 89% seen once. Source: CD4+ or CD8+ T cells sorted from blood, taken in a trial of the OX40 agonist ivuxolimab. These receptors were taken from an adult with an advanced solid tumor such as melanoma, head and neck, liver or kidney cancer.

The J gene is TRBJ2-5, the V gene TRBV25-1; D is unclear. This CDR3 has 16 residues. V was cut by 2 bases and J by 9 bases, with 22 bases left in between. Germline V gives CDR1 MGHDK, CDR2 SYGVNS. CDR3 DNA: TGTGCCAGCAGTGAACCCGGCCAGTATTCCGTCATGGCCCAGTACTTC. This gives the protein CASSEPGQYSVMAQYF.

The chain links TRBV9 to TRBJ2-7; tentatively, D is TRBD1 (6 bases). The CDR3 totals 15 residues. Germline CDR1 is SGDLS and CDR2 is YYNGEE. V lost 3 bases and J lost 1, with 14 bases in between. CDR3 in DNA: TGTGCCAGCAGCGCCCGCGCGACAGGATCCTACGAGCAGTACTTC. Amino acid sequence: CASSARATGSYEQYF.

The chain carries TRBV4-2 and TRBJ1-2; TRBD1 aligns across 7 bases. Germline V lookup: CDR1 LGHNA, CDR2 YNFKEQ. V was pared by 6 bases and J by 4 bases, with 11 bases of the junction left unmatched. The CDR3 is made up of 15 amino acids. CDR3 protein: CASSPNRGPSYGYTF. The CDR3 DNA reads TGTGCCAGCAGTCCTAACAGGGGCCCATCCTATGGCTACACCTTC.

The chain recombines TRBV11-2 with TRBJ2-7; 9 positions match TRBD1. The V and J ends lost 2 bases and 6 bases, in that order; junction bases with no gene match: 5. The CDR3 loop spans 14 amino acids. CDR1 is SGHAT, CDR2 FQNNGV, per germline. CDR3 loop: CASSLPGQGIEQYF. The CDR3 DNA follows: TGTGCCAGCAGCTTACCGGGACAGGGCATCGAGCAGTACTTC.

The chain is built from TRBV30 and TRBJ1-1; unclear D gene. This CDR3 is 15 amino acids long. The V end lost 0 bases, the J end lost 0 bases, and 11 bases lay between the germline ends. The germline V gene encodes CDR1 GTSNPN and CDR2 SVGIG (reference sequence). The CDR3 loop reads CAWSVWSTLNTEAFF. In DNA form, the CDR3 reads TGTGCCTGGAGTGTTTGGAGCACGTTGAACACTGAAGCTTTCTTT.

This sequence joins TRBV7-9 and TRBJ2-5; D is possibly TRBD1 or TRBD2 (5 bases each). Germline V lookup: CDR1 SEHNR, CDR2 FQNEAQ (reference sequence). Deletions cut 5 bases from V and 3 bases from J, with 13 bases between. The CDR3 runs 14 residues. The CDR3: CASSLAVGEETQYF. The CDR3 bases are TGTGCCAGCAGCCTCGCAGTGGGGGAAGAGACCCAGTACTTC.

The gene calls are TRBV5-6 and TRBJ1-5, with TRBD1 matching 9 bases. Germline CDR1 reads SGHDT; CDR2 reads YYEEEE. Trimming removed 5 bases from V and 0 bases from J; junction bases left unmatched: 9. The CDR3 sequence is 17 residues long. The chain's CDR3 is CASSFWTGEGSNQPQHF. Written as DNA, the CDR3 is TGTGCCAGCAGTTTCTGGACAGGGGAAGGTAGCAATCAGCCCCAGCATTTT.

V and J are TRBV13 and TRBJ2-7, with TRBD1 as a possible D gene (5 bases). Trimming took 4 bases from V and 0 from J, leaving 10 bases between them. Germline V CDR1 and CDR2: PRHDT, FYEKMQ (reference sequence). The length of the CDR3 is 14 residues. The CDR3 nucleotides are TGTGCCAGCAGCTCCCAGGGAAGCTCCTACGAGCAGTACTTC. Amino acid sequence: CASSSQGSSYEQYF.

This clone was found once. The chain uses TRBV9 and TRBJ2-2; 8 nucleotides match TRBD2. CDR3 size: 17 residues. The ends lost 1 base at V and 6 bases at J; junction bases unmatched: 11. Germline V gene sequence: CDR1 SGDLS, CDR2 YYNGEE. CDR3 in amino acids: CASSVFPGGAPPGELFF. CDR3 sequence (DNA): TGTGCCAGCAGCGTATTCCCGGGGGGGGCTCCCCCCGGGGAGCTGTTTTTT.

This clone was recorded once. The chain couples TRBV14 to TRBJ1-1, with D possibly matching TRBD1 (5 bases). This CDR3 region has 14 residues. Germline V gene data show CDR1 as SGHDN and CDR2 as FVKESK. V lost 0 bases, J lost 4 bases, and 9 bases lay in between. The CDR3 loop reads CASSQDAGGTEAFF. The CDR3 DNA is TGTGCCAGCAGCCAAGATGCGGGGGGCACTGAAGCTTTCTTT. The full variable domain, in which reference TRBV14 and TRBJ1-1 provide the parts outside the CDR3, is EAGVTQFPSHSVIEKGQTVTLRCDPISGHDNLYWYRRVMGKEIKFLLHFVKESKQDESGMPNNRFLAERTGGTYSTLKVQPAELEDSGVYFCASSQDAGGTEAFFGQGTRLTVV.

The CDR3 coding sequence is TGTGCCAGCAGCGTAGTAAACTCCCTGAACACTGAAGCTTTCTTT. Translation: CASSVVNSLNTEAFF. The gene calls are TRBV9 and TRBJ1-1, with D hard to call. Germline V lookup: CDR1 SGDLS, CDR2 YYNGEE. Trimming stripped 0 bases from V and 0 bases from J, with 9 bases between. CDR3 length equals 15 residues.

J is TRBJ1-5 and V is TRBV7-9, with 11 positions matching TRBD1. Germline-derived CDR1 and CDR2 are SEHNR and FQNEAQ (reference sequence). The CDR3 length is 14 residues. The V gene end was trimmed by 3 bases and the J gene end by 7 bases; junction bases not matched to a gene: 2. CDR3 in DNA: TGTGCCAGCAGCTTTGGACAGGGGGCCCAGCCCCAGCATTTT. Translated, it gives CASSFGQGAQPQHF.

The V and J genes are TRBV5-6 and TRBJ1-2; tentatively, D is TRBD1 (5 bases). Trimming shortened V by 2 bases and J by 6 bases, and 11 bases separated the two germline ends. Germline CDR1 SGHDT, CDR2 YYEEEE. The CDR3 consists of 13 residues. The CDR3 reads CASSFWGGNGYTF. The CDR3 DNA sequence: TGTGCCAGCAGCTTCTGGGGGGGAAATGGCTACACCTTC.

V is TRBV28 and J is TRBJ2-7, with D possibly being TRBD1 (5 bases). The germline gives CDR1 MDHEN, CDR2 SYDVKM. CDR3 length: 13 residues. The V end was cut by 2 bases, the J end by 4 bases, with 9 bases between. CDR3 amino acids: CASSLVQGYEQYF. The CDR3 DNA reads as TGTGCCAGCAGTTTAGTGCAGGGTTACGAGCAGTACTTC.

The chain has TRBV7-2 and TRBJ1-1; TRBD1 matches at 9 bases. CDR3 length equals 15 residues. Per germline, CDR1 SGHTA and CDR2 FQGNSA. J lost 1 base, V lost 5 bases, and 5 bases had no gene match. CDR3 in DNA: TGTGCCAGCAGCCCATGGACAGGGGCGAACACTGAAGCTTTCTTT. This codes for CASSPWTGANTEAFF.

This chain links TRBV6-1 with TRBJ2-7, with a weak D call TRBD1 (5 bases). Germline loops: CDR1 MNHNS, CDR2 SASEGT. The germline V and J ends were trimmed by 7 bases and 3 bases, with 16 bases remaining between them. The CDR3 sequence is 14 residues long. CDR3 coding DNA: TGTGCCAGCACCAATAAAGGACATATCTACGAGCAGTACTTC. Protein sequence: CASTNKGHIYEQYF.

The rearrangement uses TRBV7-3 and TRBJ2-3, with a tentative D call TRBD2 (5 bases). V lost 5 bases to trimming and J lost 1 base, with 13 bases between them. Germline CDR1 SGHTA, CDR2 FQGTGA. The CDR3 covers 15 residues. As DNA, the CDR3 is TGTGCCAGCAGCCCCACGGGGTCTGGCACAGATACGCAGTATTTT. Its translation: CASSPTGSGTDTQYF.

The rearrangement uses TRBV11-2 and TRBJ2-4; D possibly corresponds to TRBD2 (6 bases). The germline V and J ends were trimmed by 8 bases and 6 bases, with 26 bases remaining between them. This CDR3 is 17 amino acids long. The germline CDR1 and CDR2 sequences are SGHAT and FQNNGV. The CDR3 DNA sequence: TGTGCCAGCCGCCAAACGGGGGAAGGCACTAGAGGAAACATTCAGTACTTC. This encodes CASRQTGEGTRGNIQYF.

The chain is built from TRBV30 and TRBJ1-2; D is possibly TRBD1 (5 bases). The V gene lost 1 base and the J gene lost 8 bases, with 8 bases spanning the gap. CDR1 is GTSNPN, CDR2 SVGIG, per germline (reference sequence). This CDR3 is 11 amino acids long. The CDR3 DNA reads as TGTGCCTGGAGTGAGGGGACGGGCTACACCTTC. Translated: CAWSEGTGYTF.

J is TRBJ2-1 and V is TRBV7-9, with D tentatively TRBD1 (6 bases). The CDR3 is made up of 13 amino acids. V gave up 6 bases and J gave up 6 bases, with 12 bases separating them. The V gene's germline CDR1 is SEHNR and CDR2 FQNEAQ (reference sequence). CDR3 region: CASRVQGPNEQFF. The CDR3 DNA reads TGTGCCAGCAGAGTCCAGGGGCCCAATGAGCAGTTCTTC.

The chain links TRBV6-6 to TRBJ1-2, with D possibly being TRBD1 (5 bases). Germline V CDR1 and CDR2: MNHNY, SVGAGI (reference sequence). The CDR3 spans 14 residues. V was cut by 0 bases and J by 3 bases, with 8 bases left in between. The CDR3 spells CASSYSWGDYGYTF. As DNA, the CDR3 is TGTGCCAGCAGTTACTCCTGGGGGGACTATGGCTACACCTTC.

The rearrangement uses TRBV9 and TRBJ2-7, with 11 bases aligning to TRBD2. V shed 2 bases, J shed 0 bases, and the junction held 1 base outside the gene matches. This CDR3 has 15 amino acids. The germline V gene encodes CDR1 SGDLS and CDR2 YYNGEE. The CDR3 loop is CASSVSGRGSYEQYF. CDR3 DNA sequence: TGTGCCAGCAGCGTTAGCGGGAGGGGCTCCTACGAGCAGTACTTC.